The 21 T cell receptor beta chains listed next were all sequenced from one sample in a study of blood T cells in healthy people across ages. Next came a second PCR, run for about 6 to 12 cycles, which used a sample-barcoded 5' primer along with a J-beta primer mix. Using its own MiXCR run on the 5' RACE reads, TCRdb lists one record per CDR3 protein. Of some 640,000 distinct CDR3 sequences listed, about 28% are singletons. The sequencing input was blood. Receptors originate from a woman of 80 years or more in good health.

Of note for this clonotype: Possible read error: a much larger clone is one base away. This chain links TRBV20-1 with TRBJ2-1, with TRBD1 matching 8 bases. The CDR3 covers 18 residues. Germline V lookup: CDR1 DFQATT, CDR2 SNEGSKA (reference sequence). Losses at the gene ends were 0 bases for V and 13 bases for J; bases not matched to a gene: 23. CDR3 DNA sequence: TGCAGTGCTAGAGATCAGGGGGCCAGGTGGCCCTTGAAAGAGACCCAGTTCTTC. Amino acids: CSARDQGARWPLKETQFF.

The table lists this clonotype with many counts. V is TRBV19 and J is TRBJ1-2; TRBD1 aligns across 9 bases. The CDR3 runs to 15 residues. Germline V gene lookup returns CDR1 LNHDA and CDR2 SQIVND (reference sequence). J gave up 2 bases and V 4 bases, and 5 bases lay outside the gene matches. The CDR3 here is CASSTGTGSNYGYTF. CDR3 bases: TGTGCCAGTAGTACCGGGACAGGGTCCAACTATGGCTACACCTTC.

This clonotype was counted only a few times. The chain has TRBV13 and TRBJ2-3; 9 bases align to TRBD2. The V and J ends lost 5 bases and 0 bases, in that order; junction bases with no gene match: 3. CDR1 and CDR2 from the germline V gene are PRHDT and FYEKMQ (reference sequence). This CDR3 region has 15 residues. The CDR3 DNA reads TGTGCCAGCAGCCGGACTAGCGAAAGCACAGATACGCAGTATTTT. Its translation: CASSRTSESTDTQYF.

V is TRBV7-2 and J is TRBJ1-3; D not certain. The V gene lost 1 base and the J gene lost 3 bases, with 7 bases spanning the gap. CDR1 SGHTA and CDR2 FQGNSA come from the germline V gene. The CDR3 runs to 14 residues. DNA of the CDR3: TGTGCCAGCAGCTTAGGGGCAGTTGGAAACACCATATATTTT. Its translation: CASSLGAVGNTIYF. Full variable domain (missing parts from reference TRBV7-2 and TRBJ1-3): GAGVSQSPSNKVTEKGKDVELRCDPISGHTALYWYRQSLGQGLEFLIYFQGNSAPDKSGLPSDRFSAERTGGSVSTLTIQRTQQEDSAVYLCASSLGAVGNTIYFGEGSWLTVV.

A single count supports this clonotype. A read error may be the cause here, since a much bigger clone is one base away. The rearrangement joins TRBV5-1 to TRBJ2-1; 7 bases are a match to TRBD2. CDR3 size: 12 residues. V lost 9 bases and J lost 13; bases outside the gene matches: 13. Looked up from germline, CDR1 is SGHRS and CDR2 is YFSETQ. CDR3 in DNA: TGCGCCACAGGCCTTGCGGGAGAGACCCAGTTCTTC. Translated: CATGLAGETQFF.

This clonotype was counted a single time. CDR3 DNA sequence: TGTGCCAGCAGCGCAGGACAGGGCTCAGGGCCCCAGCATTTT. Its translation is CASSAGQGSGPQHF. This rearrangement joins TRBV7-2 to TRBJ1-5; TRBD1 agrees at 8 bases. This CDR3 has 14 amino acids. Trimming cost V 5 bases and J 9 bases; bases outside gene matches: 9. The germline gives CDR1 SGHTA, CDR2 FQGNSA.

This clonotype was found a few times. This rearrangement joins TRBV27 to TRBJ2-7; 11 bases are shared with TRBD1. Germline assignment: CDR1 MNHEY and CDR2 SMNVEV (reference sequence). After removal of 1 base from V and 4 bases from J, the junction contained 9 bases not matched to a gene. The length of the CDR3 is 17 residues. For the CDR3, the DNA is TGTGCCAGCAGTTTATACGTTGGGGGGACAGGGGGTTACGAGCAGTACTTC. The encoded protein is CASSLYVGGTGGYEQYF.

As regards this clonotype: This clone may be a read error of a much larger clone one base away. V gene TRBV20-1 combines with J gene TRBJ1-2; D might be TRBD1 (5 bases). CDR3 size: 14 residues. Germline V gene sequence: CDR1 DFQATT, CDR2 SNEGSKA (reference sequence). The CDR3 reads CNARDWGEHDGYTF. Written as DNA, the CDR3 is TGCAATGCTAGAGATTGGGGGGAACACGATGGCTACACCTTC.

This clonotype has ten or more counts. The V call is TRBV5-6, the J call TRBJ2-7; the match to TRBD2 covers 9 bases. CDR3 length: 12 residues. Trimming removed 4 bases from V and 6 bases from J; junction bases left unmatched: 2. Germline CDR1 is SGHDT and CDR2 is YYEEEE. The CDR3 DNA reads TGTGCCAGCAGCGCGGGGGGGATCGAGCAGTACTTC. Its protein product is CASSAGGIEQYF.

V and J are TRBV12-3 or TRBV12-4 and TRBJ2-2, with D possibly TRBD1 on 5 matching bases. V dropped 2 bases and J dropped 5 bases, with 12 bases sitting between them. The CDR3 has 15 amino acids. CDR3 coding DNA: TGTGCCAGCAGTTTACAGGGATCGGGTACCGGGGAGCTGTTTTTT. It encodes CASSLQGSGTGELFF.

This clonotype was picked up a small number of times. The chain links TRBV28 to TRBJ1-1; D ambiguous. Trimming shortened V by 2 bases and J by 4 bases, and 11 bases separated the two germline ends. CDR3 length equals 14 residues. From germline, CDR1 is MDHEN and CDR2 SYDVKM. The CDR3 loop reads CASSLKPVSTEAFF. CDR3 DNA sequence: TGTGCCAGCAGTTTAAAACCTGTTAGCACTGAAGCTTTCTTT.

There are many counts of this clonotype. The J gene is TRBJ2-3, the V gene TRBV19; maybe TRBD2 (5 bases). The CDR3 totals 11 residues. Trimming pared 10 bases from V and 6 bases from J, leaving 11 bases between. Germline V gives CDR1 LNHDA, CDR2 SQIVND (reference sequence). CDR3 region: CATLSGDTQYF. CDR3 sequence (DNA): TGTGCCACCTTGTCGGGGGATACGCAGTATTTT. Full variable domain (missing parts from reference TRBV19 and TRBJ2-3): DGGITQSPKYLFRKEGQNVTLSCEQNLNHDAMYWYRQDPGQGLRLIYYSQIVNDFQKGDIAEGYSVSREKKESFPLTVTSAQKNPTAFYLCATLSGDTQYFGPGTRLTVL.

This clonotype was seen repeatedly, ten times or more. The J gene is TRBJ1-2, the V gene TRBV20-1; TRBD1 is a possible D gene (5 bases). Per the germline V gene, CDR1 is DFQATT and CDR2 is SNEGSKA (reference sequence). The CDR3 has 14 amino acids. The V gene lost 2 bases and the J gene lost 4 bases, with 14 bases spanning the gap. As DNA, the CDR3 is TGCAGTGCTAGACCCCTAAGGGACCTCTATGGCTACACCTTC. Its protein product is CSARPLRDLYGYTF.

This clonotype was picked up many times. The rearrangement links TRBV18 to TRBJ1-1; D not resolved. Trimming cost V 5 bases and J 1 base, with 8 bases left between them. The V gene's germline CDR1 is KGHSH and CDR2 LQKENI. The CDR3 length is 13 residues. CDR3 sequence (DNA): TGTGCCAGCTCAGGAGGGCAGAACACTGAAGCTTTCTTT. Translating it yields CASSGGQNTEAFF.

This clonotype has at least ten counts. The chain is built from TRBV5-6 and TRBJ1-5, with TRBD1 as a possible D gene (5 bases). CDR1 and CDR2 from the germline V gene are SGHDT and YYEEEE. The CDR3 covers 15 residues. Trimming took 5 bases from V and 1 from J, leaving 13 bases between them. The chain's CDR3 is CASSSAAGSNQPQHF. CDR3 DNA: TGTGCCAGCAGTTCCGCGGCAGGGAGCAATCAGCCCCAGCATTTT.

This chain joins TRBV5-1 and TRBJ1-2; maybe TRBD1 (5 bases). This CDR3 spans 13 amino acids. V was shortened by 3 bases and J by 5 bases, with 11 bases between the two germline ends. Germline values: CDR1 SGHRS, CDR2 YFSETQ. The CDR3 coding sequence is TGCGCCAGCAGCTGGGACGGAGATTATGGCTACACCTTC. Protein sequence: CASSWDGDYGYTF.

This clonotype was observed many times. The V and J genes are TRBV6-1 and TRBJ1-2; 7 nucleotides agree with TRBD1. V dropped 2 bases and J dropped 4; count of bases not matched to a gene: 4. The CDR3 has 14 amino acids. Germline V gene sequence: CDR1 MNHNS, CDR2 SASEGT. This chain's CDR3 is CASSETGDSYGYTF. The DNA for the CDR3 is TGTGCCAGCAGTGAAACGGGGGACAGCTATGGCTACACCTTC.

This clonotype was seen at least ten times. As DNA, the CDR3 is TGCAGTGCTAGAGTCTACAGATACTCCTACAATGAGCAGTTCTTC. This encodes CSARVYRYSYNEQFF. V gene TRBV20-1 combines with J gene TRBJ2-1; D gene unclear. This CDR3 is 15 amino acids long. CDR1 DFQATT and CDR2 SNEGSKA come from the germline V gene (reference sequence). V shed 1 base and J shed 0 bases, with 10 bases lying between them.

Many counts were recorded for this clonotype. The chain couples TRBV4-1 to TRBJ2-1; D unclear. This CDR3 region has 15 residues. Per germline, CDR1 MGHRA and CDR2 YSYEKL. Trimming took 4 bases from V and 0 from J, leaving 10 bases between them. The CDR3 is CASSPTASSYNEQFF. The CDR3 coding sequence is TGCGCCAGCAGCCCCACTGCTAGCTCCTACAATGAGCAGTTCTTC.

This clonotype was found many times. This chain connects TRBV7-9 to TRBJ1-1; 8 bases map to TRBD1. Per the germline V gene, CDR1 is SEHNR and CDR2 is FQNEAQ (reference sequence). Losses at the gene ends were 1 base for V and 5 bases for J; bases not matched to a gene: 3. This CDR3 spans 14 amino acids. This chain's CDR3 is CASSLGRGRTEAFF. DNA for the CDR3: TGTGCCAGCAGCTTAGGCAGGGGGCGTACTGAAGCTTTCTTT.

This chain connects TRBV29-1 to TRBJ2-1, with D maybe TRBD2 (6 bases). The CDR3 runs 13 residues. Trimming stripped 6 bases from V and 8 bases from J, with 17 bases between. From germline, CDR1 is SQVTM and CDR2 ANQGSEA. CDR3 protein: CSVRAGPSDEQFF. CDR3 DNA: TGCAGCGTACGAGCGGGTCCTTCGGATGAGCAGTTCTTC.